A selection of T cell receptor beta chains follows, all from one sample in a study of cytomegalovirus exposure and HLA in healthy donors. The repertoire was sequenced with immunoSEQ multiplex PCR; TCRdb's copy has only in-frame clones and lacks some. The repertoire consists of about 130,000 clones, with around 69% occurring once and the leading ten covering about 2.6%. The sequenced sample consisted of PBMCs. These TCRs come from a human donor in good health. The CDR3 runs from the conserved cysteine through the conserved F or W. Fields, in order: CDR3 protein, CDR3 DNA, clone size, V gene, J gene, D gene. D genes are given only for firm matches. Size is stated for part of the rows, as once, few or many counts, or as a class when the clone is expanded.

CAWGHGTSWQETQYF,TGTGCCTGGGGGCATGGGACTAGCTGGCAAGAGACCCAGTACTTC,NA,TRBV30,TRBJ2-5,TRBD2
CASRKGLGEQYF,TGTGCCAGCAGGAAGGGGTTGGGGGAGCAGTACTTC,NA,TRBV28,TRBJ2-7,NA
CASSLSQGGSYEQYF,TGTGCCAGCAGCTTAAGTCAGGGGGGCTCCTACGAGCAGTACTTC,few,TRBV7-6,TRBJ2-7,NA
CASSTRMVAGGETQYF,TGCGCCAGCAGCACGCGGATGGTCGCCGGGGGGGAGACCCAGTACTTC,few,TRBV5-1,TRBJ2-5,TRBD2
CASSYTSSYEQYF,TGTGCCAGCAGTTACACGAGCTCCTACGAGCAGTACTTC,NA,TRBV6-5,TRBJ2-7,NA
CASSQDGGGQPYNEQFF,TGTGCCAGCAGCCAAGATGGGGGGGGCCAACCCTACAATGAGCAGTTCTTC,few,TRBV4-2,TRBJ2-1,NA
CASSKGTGNTEAFF,TGCGCCAGCAGCAAAGGGACAGGGAACACTGAAGCTTTCTTT,NA,TRBV5-1,TRBJ1-1,TRBD1
CASSLAPLASPYEQYF,TGTGCCAGCAGCTTAGCGCCACTAGCGAGTCCCTACGAGCAGTACTTC,NA,TRBV7-8,TRBJ2-7,TRBD2
CASSWGRPSSYEQYF,TGTGCCAGCAGTTGGGGCAGGCCAAGCTCCTACGAGCAGTACTTC,NA,TRBV27,TRBJ2-7,NA
CASSPRGGSSYEQYF,TGTGCCAGCAGCCCCCGCGGGGGAAGCTCCTACGAGCAGTACTTC,few,TRBV7-3,TRBJ2-7,TRBD2
CASSVGQGVVQETQYF,TGTGCCAGCAGCGTAGGACAGGGTGTTGTACAAGAGACCCAGTACTTC,few,TRBV5-5,TRBJ2-5,TRBD1
CAWSLAGANVLTF,TGTGCCTGGAGTCTCGCTGGGGCCAACGTCCTGACTTTC,NA,TRBV30,TRBJ2-6,NA
CASTLLGKNTEAFF,TGTGCCAGCACCCTTCTCGGGAAGAACACTGAAGCTTTCTTT,once,TRBV5-4,TRBJ1-1,NA
CASSTGLVLTDTQYF,TGTGCCAGTAGTACGGGACTAGTTTTGACAGATACGCAGTATTTT,NA,TRBV19,TRBJ2-3,TRBD2
CASSGQANQPQHF,TGTGCCAGTAGCGGACAGGCGAATCAGCCCCAGCATTTT,once,TRBV19,TRBJ1-5,TRBD1
CASSEAQGAAYNSPLHF,TGTGCCAGCAGTGAAGCGCAAGGGGCGGCTTATAATTCACCCCTCCACTTT,NA,TRBV2,TRBJ1-6,NA
CASRPAGGRVYEQYF,TGTGCCAGCAGGCCCGCGGGGGGACGGGTCTACGAGCAGTACTTC,NA,TRBV6-6,TRBJ2-7,TRBD2
CASSLAGVLGRAGTEAFF,TGTGCCAGCAGCTTAGCGGGGGTACTGGGGAGGGCGGGGACTGAAGCTTTCTTT,many,TRBV7-8,TRBJ1-1,NA
CASRREIRDEQYF,TGTGCCAGCAGGCGGGAGATTAGAGACGAGCAGTACTTC,NA,TRBV6-4,TRBJ2-7,TRBD2
CASSVRAGRQNTEAFF,TGTGCCAGCAGCGTACGCGCGGGACGGCAGAACACTGAAGCTTTCTTT,NA,TRBV5-6,TRBJ1-1,NA
CASTRPGTGTGIFPNYGYTF,TGTGCCAGCACCCGACCCGGGACCGGGACAGGGATTTTTCCTAACTATGGCTACACCTTC,NA,TRBV5-4,TRBJ1-2,TRBD1
CASSIPGLPTGELFF,TGTGCCAGTAGTATACCGGGACTACCCACCGGGGAGCTGTTTTTT,NA,TRBV19,TRBJ2-2,TRBD2
CASSQAWRYSGGAKETQYF,TGTGCCAGCAGCCAAGCTTGGAGGTATAGCGGGGGGGCAAAAGAGACCCAGTACTTC,NA,TRBV5-6,TRBJ2-5,TRBD2
CAWGGQGEQYF,TGTGCCTGGGGAGGACAGGGGGAGCAGTACTTC,NA,TRBV30,TRBJ2-7,TRBD1
CATSRGGRRGEKLFF,TGTGCCACCAGCAGGGGGGGACGGCGAGGGGAAAAACTGTTTTTT,NA,TRBV15,TRBJ1-4,NA
CASSPDSGRRKETQYF,TGCGCCAGCAGCCCAGACAGCGGAAGACGAAAAGAGACCCAGTACTTC,NA,TRBV4-3,TRBJ2-5,NA
CASSRPGLAGVGETQYF,TGTGCCAGCAGCCGACCGGGACTAGCGGGAGTAGGAGAGACCCAGTACTTC,NA,TRBV27,TRBJ2-5,TRBD2
CASSLRVAGGPADTQYF,TGCGCCAGCAGCTTACGCGTAGCGGGAGGGCCAGCCGATACGCAGTATTTT,NA,TRBV4-3,TRBJ2-3,TRBD2
CASSSTGSGVVYGYTF,TGCGCCAGCAGCTCGACAGGGTCGGGAGTAGTCTATGGCTACACCTTC,NA,TRBV5-1,TRBJ1-2,TRBD1
CASSPDRAYTDTQYF,TGTGCCAGCAGTCCCGACAGAGCCTACACAGATACGCAGTATTTT,NA,TRBV7-8,TRBJ2-3,NA
CASSYQRDTDTQYF,TGTGCCAGCAGTTACCAGAGGGACACAGATACGCAGTATTTT,NA,TRBV6-6,TRBJ2-3,NA
CASRVAGTSQGDQYF,TGTGCCAGTAGAGTAGCGGGGACTAGCCAAGGGGACCAGTACTTC,once,TRBV19,TRBJ2-5,TRBD2
CASSGQGYYGYTF,TGTGCCAGCAGTGGACAGGGATACTATGGCTACACCTTC,few,TRBV5-4,TRBJ1-2,TRBD1
CASSPQATGVGSDTQYF,TGTGCCAGCAGCCCACAAGCGACGGGAGTAGGTTCAGATACGCAGTATTTT,NA,TRBV7-9,TRBJ2-3,NA
CASRIDSGGPNTGELFF,TGTGCCAGTAGGATCGATAGCGGGGGTCCGAACACCGGGGAGCTGTTTTTT,NA,TRBV19,TRBJ2-2,TRBD2
CASSVGQRGFQETQYF,TGTGCCAGCAGCGTAGGGCAGCGGGGATTCCAAGAGACCCAGTACTTC,NA,TRBV9,TRBJ2-5,TRBD2
CASSPGDRDTYEQYF,TGTGCCAGCAGCCCGGGGGACAGGGACACCTACGAGCAGTACTTC,NA,TRBV5-6,TRBJ2-7,TRBD1
CASSPEGNEQFF,TGCGCCAGCAGCCCCGAGGGCAATGAGCAGTTCTTC,few,TRBV5-1,TRBJ2-1,NA
CSVEGRLVGSTDTQYF,TGCAGCGTTGAGGGACGACTAGTAGGTAGCACAGATACGCAGTATTTT,NA,TRBV29-1,TRBJ2-3,NA
CASRSRFPNTGELFF,TGTGCCAGCAGATCTAGGTTCCCGAACACCGGGGAGCTGTTTTTT,NA,TRBV7-6,TRBJ2-2,NA
CASSFTRLRGTDTQYF,TGTGCCAGCAGCTTTACTCGTCTGAGGGGGACAGATACGCAGTATTTT,NA,TRBV5-4,TRBJ2-3,NA
CASSLNPPTGDRANEKLFF,TGTGCCAGCTCACTAAACCCGCCAACAGGGGACAGGGCTAATGAAAAACTGTTTTTT,NA,TRBV18,TRBJ1-4,TRBD1
CASSPTGFRYGYTF,TGCGCCAGCAGCCCCACAGGGTTCCGCTATGGCTACACCTTC,NA,TRBV5-1,TRBJ1-2,NA
CASSQAWGEEGYTF,TGCGCCAGCAGCCAAGCTTGGGGGGAGGAAGGCTACACCTTC,few,TRBV4-3,TRBJ1-2,NA
CAWSLNVQGAGGYTF,TGTGCCTGGAGTCTTAACGTCCAGGGGGCGGGTGGCTACACCTTC,few,TRBV30,TRBJ1-2,TRBD1
CATSRDRGEKLFF,TGTGCCACCAGCAGAGATCGGGGTGAAAAACTGTTTTTT,few,TRBV15,TRBJ1-4,NA
CASSQDRAGTQYF,TGTGCTAGCAGTCAAGACAGGGCGGGGACCCAGTACTTC,NA,TRBV7-7,TRBJ2-5,TRBD1
CASSYPAQGENEQYF,TGTGCCAGCAGTTACCCTGCGCAGGGGGAGAACGAGCAGTACTTC,few,TRBV6-6,TRBJ2-7,TRBD1
CASSGTSGYNEQFF,TGTGCCAGCAGTGGGACTAGCGGGTACAATGAGCAGTTCTTC,NA,TRBV27,TRBJ2-1,TRBD2
CAWSEGPGAVNTEAFF,TGTGCCTGGAGCGAGGGGCCAGGGGCGGTGAACACTGAAGCTTTCTTT,few,TRBV30,TRBJ1-1,NA
CASSALTNYGYTF,TGTGCCAGCAGTGCACTGACTAACTATGGCTACACCTTC,NA,TRBV28,TRBJ1-2,NA
CASSLGTRQRDGYTF,TGTGCCAGCAGCTTAGGGACACGACAAAGGGATGGCTACACCTTC,NA,TRBV11-3,TRBJ1-2,NA
CASSLSGAYQETQYF,TGTGCCAGCAGCTTGAGTGGGGCCTACCAAGAGACCCAGTACTTC,once,TRBV7-6,TRBJ2-5,NA
CASTQGGSYNEQFF,TGTGCCAGCACTCAGGGGGGCTCCTACAATGAGCAGTTCTTC,NA,TRBV6-1,TRBJ2-1,NA
CASSSQQGPNYGYTF,TGTGCCAGCAGCTCACAACAGGGACCCAACTATGGCTACACCTTC,NA,TRBV7-2,TRBJ1-2,NA
CASREAGGLRQPQHF,TGTGCCAGCAGGGAAGCAGGGGGCTTAAGGCAGCCCCAGCATTTT,NA,TRBV2,TRBJ1-5,TRBD1
CASSSPRDRFHNEQFF,TGTGCCAGCAGCTCGCCCCGGGACAGGTTTCACAATGAGCAGTTCTTC,NA,TRBV7-2,TRBJ2-1,TRBD1
CASSLLHEQYF,TGTGCCAGCAGCTTACTCCACGAGCAGTACTTC,NA,TRBV7-2,TRBJ2-7,NA
CASSVGTLNEQFF,TGTGCCAGCAGCGTAGGGACTCTCAATGAGCAGTTCTTC,few,TRBV9,TRBJ2-1,NA